Below, 19 T cell receptor beta chains from the same sample are listed, as sequenced in a study of blood T cell repertoires in COVID-19. Here immunoSEQ multiplex PCR was the method, and the copy in TCRdb shows in-frame clones only, minus some. Here the sample spans over 60,000 clones, about 85% being singletons. Sample: peripheral blood. The origin of the receptors is a woman of 80 years or more with active or convalescent COVID-19.

This chain joins TRBV5-5 and TRBJ1-3; 8 bases line up with TRBD1. J gave up 8 bases and V 4 bases, and 14 bases lay outside the gene matches. The CDR3 runs 16 residues. The germline V gene has CDR1 SGHKS and CDR2 YYEKEE (reference sequence). CDR3 residues: CASSQDRGNGGDTIYF. In DNA, the CDR3 is TGTGCCAGCAGCCAAGACAGGGGAAATGGGGGAGACACCATATATTTT.

The sample holds one count of this clone. The V call is TRBV10-1, the J call TRBJ2-1; 8 bases map to TRBD2. With 3 bases clipped from V and 6 bases from J, the junction kept 4 bases outside the gene matches. The CDR3 consists of 14 residues. CDR1 is WNHNN, CDR2 SYGVQD, per germline (reference sequence). In nucleotides, the CDR3 is TGCGCCAGCAGTGATGGCGGGGGGTCCAATGAGCAGTTCTTC. Translated, it gives CASSDGGGSNEQFF.

This clone appeared a single time. CDR3 DNA sequence: TGTGCCAGCAGCGTACGACTAGATGGTACCGGGGAGCTGTTTTTT. The encoded protein is CASSVRLDGTGELFF. This chain connects TRBV9 to TRBJ2-2; D possibly corresponds to TRBD2 (6 bases). This CDR3 region has 15 residues. Trimming took 1 base from V and 5 from J, leaving 12 bases between them. Germline V lookup: CDR1 SGDLS, CDR2 YYNGEE.

This clone occurred once. The gene calls are TRBV18 and TRBJ2-1; no firm D call. The CDR3 sequence is 12 residues long. Germline assignment: CDR1 KGHSH and CDR2 LQKENI. Trimming took 6 bases from V and 6 from J, leaving 9 bases between them. The CDR3 loop is CASSAVFNEQFF. DNA of the CDR3: TGTGCCAGCTCGGCCGTTTTCAATGAGCAGTTCTTC.

This chain joins TRBV18 and TRBJ1-5; TRBD1 is a possible D gene (5 bases). V was shortened by 5 bases and J by 7 bases, with 15 bases between the two germline ends. Germline V gene sequence: CDR1 KGHSH, CDR2 LQKENI. The CDR3 is 14 amino acids. For the CDR3, the DNA is TGTGCCAGCTCAACCGGGCAGGGTTCGCAGCCCCAGCATTTT. Protein product: CASSTGQGSQPQHF.

The CDR3 sequence: CASSIGGTQYF. In DNA, the CDR3 is TGTGCCAGTAGTATCGGGGGGACCCAGTACTTC. The chain uses TRBV19 and TRBJ2-5; D may be TRBD2 (6 bases). Trimming stripped 3 bases from V and 7 bases from J, with 6 bases between. This CDR3 has 11 amino acids. CDR1 is LNHDA and CDR2 is SQIVND in the germline V gene (reference sequence).

The chain is built from TRBV11-2 and TRBJ1-4; 7 bases are a match to TRBD1. The germline CDR1 and CDR2 sequences are SGHAT and FQNNGV. The CDR3 covers 15 residues. The ends lost 5 bases at V and 6 bases at J; junction bases unmatched: 9. The CDR3 DNA reads as TGTGCCAGCAGCACGTACGAAGGGGGCCATGAAAAACTGTTTTTT. It is translated as CASSTYEGGHEKLFF. The whole variable domain, filled in from reference TRBV11-2 and TRBJ1-4, reads EAGVAQSPRYKIIEKRQSVAFWCNPISGHATLYWYQQILGQGPKLLIQFQNNGVVDDSQLPKDRFSAERLKGVDSTLKIQPAKLEDSAVYLCASSTYEGGHEKLFFGSGTQLSVL.

The chain recombines TRBV19 with TRBJ1-2; TRBD1 might be the D (6 bases). The CDR3 is made up of 17 amino acids. The germline V and J ends were trimmed by 0 bases and 6 bases, with 20 bases remaining between them. In germline, CDR1 is LNHDA, CDR2 SQIVND (reference sequence). The chain's CDR3 is CASSIDLNEPGQDGYTF. In DNA form, the CDR3 reads TGTGCCAGTAGTATAGATCTCAATGAACCGGGACAAGATGGCTACACCTTC.

The chain employs TRBV30 and TRBJ2-1; 7 bases align to TRBD2. Germline V gives CDR1 GTSNPN, CDR2 SVGIG (reference sequence). This CDR3 contains 16 residues. With 5 bases clipped from V and 2 bases from J, the junction kept 12 bases outside the gene matches. DNA of the CDR3: TGTGCCTGGGGACTCACTACTAGCGCGGCCTACAATGAGCAGTTCTTC. Protein product: CAWGLTTSAAYNEQFF. The whole variable domain, remainder taken from reference TRBV30 and TRBJ2-1, is SQTIHQWPATLVQPVGSPLSLECTVEGTSNPNLYWYRQAAGRGLQLLFYSVGIGQISSEVPQNLSASRPQDRQFILSSKKLLLSDSGFYLCAWGLTTSAAYNEQFFGPGTRLTVL.

The V and J genes are TRBV9 and TRBJ1-3; a weak D match, TRBD1 (5 bases). Trimming took 1 base from V and 4 from J, leaving 9 bases between them. The germline V gene has CDR1 SGDLS and CDR2 YYNGEE. This CDR3 region has 14 residues. The CDR3 is CASSVIGVGNTIYF. CDR3 DNA: TGTGCCAGCAGCGTAATAGGGGTGGGAAACACCATATATTTT.

The chain uses TRBV6-2 or TRBV6-3 and TRBJ1-5; TRBD1 is a possible D gene (5 bases). V was pared by 2 bases and J by 2 bases, with 7 bases between. The CDR3 covers 14 residues. Looked up from germline, CDR1 is MNHEY and CDR2 is SVGEGT. This chain's CDR3 is CASSYVGGNQPQHF. The CDR3 region has the DNA TGTGCCAGCAGTTACGTAGGGGGCAATCAGCCCCAGCATTTT.

The chain joins TRBV24-1 to TRBJ2-5; possibly TRBD1 for D (5 bases). The V and J ends lost 5 bases and 7 bases respectively, with 10 bases between them. Germline V gene sequence: CDR1 KGHDR, CDR2 SFDVKD. This CDR3 spans 12 amino acids. In nucleotides, the CDR3 is TGTGCCACCAGTGGGGGCCTCGGGACCCAGTACTTC. This gives the protein CATSGGLGTQYF.

This clone appeared a single time. This chain connects TRBV13 to TRBJ2-7; D may be TRBD1 (6 bases). CDR3 length equals 13 residues. Trimming removed 5 bases from V and 3 bases from J, with 11 bases in between. From germline, CDR1 is PRHDT and CDR2 FYEKMQ (reference sequence). DNA of the CDR3: TGTGCCAGCAGCGAGACACAGGGCTACGAGCAGTACTTC. It is translated as CASSETQGYEQYF.

The chain employs TRBV6-4 and TRBJ1-6; 7 bases fit TRBD1. The germline V gene has CDR1 MRHNA and CDR2 SNTAGT. The CDR3 consists of 15 residues. The V segment lost 5 bases and the J segment 9 bases; nucleotides outside the gene matches: 10. For the CDR3, the DNA is TGTGCCAGCAGTCCGACGGGGGACAGTTTTTCACCCCTCCACTTT. Translation gives CASSPTGDSFSPLHF.

V and J are TRBV6-5 and TRBJ2-1; D uncertain. The CDR3 consists of 14 residues. Germline V gives CDR1 MNHEY, CDR2 SVGAGI. V shed 1 base and J shed 7 bases, with 11 bases lying between them. The CDR3 reads CASSYFQAGNEQFF. CDR3 DNA sequence: TGTGCCAGCAGTTACTTCCAGGCTGGGAATGAGCAGTTCTTC.

This rearrangement joins TRBV19 to TRBJ2-2; the match to TRBD2 covers 12 bases. Trimming removed 6 bases from V and 5 bases from J; junction bases left unmatched: 7. The CDR3 loop spans 16 amino acids. Per germline, CDR1 LNHDA and CDR2 SQIVND (reference sequence). The CDR3 DNA sequence: TGTGCCAGTAGCCGCCCCCTAGCGGGAGGGACCGGGGAGCTGTTTTTT. It yields the protein CASSRPLAGGTGELFF.

The count of this clone is one. The chain employs TRBV10-2 and TRBJ1-3; the match to TRBD1 covers 8 bases. CDR3 length: 16 amino acids. Germline assignment: CDR1 WSHSY and CDR2 SAAADI. V shed 5 bases, J shed 4 bases, and the junction held 10 bases outside the gene matches. This chain's CDR3 is CASSTNQGAPGNTIYF. In nucleotides, the CDR3 is TGCGCCAGCAGTACCAACCAGGGGGCTCCCGGAAACACCATATATTTT.

The chain couples TRBV5-1 to TRBJ2-2; no definite D call. Germline CDR1 reads SGHRS; CDR2 reads YFSETQ. CDR3 length equals 14 residues. V gave up 2 bases and J gave up 2 bases, with 7 bases separating them. CDR3 bases: TGCGCCAGCAGCTTAGACATAAACACCGGGGAGCTGTTTTTT. Amino acids: CASSLDINTGELFF.

This rearrangement joins TRBV11-3 to TRBJ1-1; D remains ambiguous. CDR3 size: 16 residues. Trimming cost V 4 bases and J 2 bases, with 17 bases left between them. Germline V gene lookup returns CDR1 SGHNT and CDR2 YENEEA. The CDR3 nucleotides read TGTGCCAGCAGCTCACTACCCCCATGTCCTAACACTGAAGCTTTCTTT. Its translation is CASSSLPPCPNTEAFF.